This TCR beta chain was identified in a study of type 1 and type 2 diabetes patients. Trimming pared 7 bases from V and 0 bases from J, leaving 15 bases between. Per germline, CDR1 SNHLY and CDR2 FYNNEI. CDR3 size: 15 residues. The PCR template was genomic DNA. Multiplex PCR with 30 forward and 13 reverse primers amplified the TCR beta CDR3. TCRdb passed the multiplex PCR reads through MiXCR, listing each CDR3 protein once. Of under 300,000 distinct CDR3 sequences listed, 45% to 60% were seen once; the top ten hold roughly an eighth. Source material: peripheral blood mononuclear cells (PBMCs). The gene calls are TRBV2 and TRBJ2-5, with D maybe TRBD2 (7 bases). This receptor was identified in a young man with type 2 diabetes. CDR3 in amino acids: CASTPWEGDQETQYF. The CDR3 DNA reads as TGTGCCAGCACCCCCTGGGAGGGGGACCAAGAGACCCAGTACTTC.